This T cell receptor beta chain was captured in a study of ipilimumab plus nivolumab after autologous stem cell transplantation. Across the whole study: Both relapsed and primary refractory DLBCL were included. The study, taken as a whole, reports: TCR repertoire, Treg phenotype and gut microbiota reportedly support more study of this approach.

Patients received nivolumab 3 mg/kg at weeks 1, 4, 7, 10, then fortnightly to week 26. The J segment lost 4 bases and the V segment lost 3 bases, leaving 5 bases of the junction unmatched. The CDR3 sequence is 14 residues long. Germline CDR1 reads SGHVS; CDR2 reads FNYEAQ. Clones were read by immunoSEQ multiplex PCR, and TCRdb kept only the in-frame ones, dropping some. The sample has 10,000 to 15,000 clones, roughly 72% seen once. About this clone: Its specificity is not known.

The source of this sequence is a male donor with diffuse large B-cell lymphoma. The sample here was PBMCs, taken in a trial of ipilimumab plus nivolumab as post-transplant consolidation. This chain connects TRBV7-6 to TRBJ2-7; 8 positions agree with TRBD2. The CDR3 protein is CASSFSSGGYEQYF. The CDR3 DNA reads as TGTGCCAGCAGCTTTAGCAGCGGGGGTTACGAGCAGTACTTC.